Listed below are T cell receptor beta chains from one sample, sequenced in a study of CD8+ T cells in alopecia areata. The assay was immunoSEQ multiplex PCR, and TCRdb's table has in-frame clones only and misses some. The sample comprises around 120,000 clones, roughly 50% of which are singletons, and over 9.5% rests with the top ten. What was sequenced was NKG2D-low CD8+ T cells sorted from blood. The source is a human donor with alopecia areata. CDR3s leave out the opening cysteine and the closing phenylalanine or tryptophan. Each record gives: V gene, J gene, D gene, CDR3 protein. D genes are given only for firm matches.

>TRBV5-4|TRBJ2-7|NA
ASSPQDSSYEQY
>TRBV4-1|TRBJ1-1|NA
ASSPRTGSTEAF
>TRBV9|TRBJ2-2|NA
ASELYGELF
>TRBV29-1|TRBJ2-2|NA
SVLSAGVTGELF
>TRBV29-1|TRBJ2-2|NA
STGTTDTGELF
>TRBV23-1|TRBJ2-7|NA
ASSHLQSQGYDEQY
>TRBV27|TRBJ2-4|NA
ASSPNILKNIQY
>TRBV29-1|TRBJ2-7|NA
SVVILAAYEQY
>TRBV30|TRBJ2-1|TRBD2
ATSPSGEYNEQF
>TRBV29-1|TRBJ2-3|NA
SVEGSSYTQY
>TRBV6-6|TRBJ2-1|NA
ASGNNEQF
>TRBV29-1|TRBJ1-1|NA
SVATGEAF
>TRBV28|TRBJ1-1|NA
ASSLDRNTEAF
>TRBV7-2|TRBJ1-1|NA
ASSFQNTEAF
>TRBV29-1|TRBJ2-2|NA
SATMGLEGELF
>TRBV4-2|TRBJ1-1|NA
ASSQASNTEAF
>TRBV29-1|TRBJ2-7|NA
SGIHGNSYEQY
>TRBV9|TRBJ1-2|NA
ASSASGNWDGYT
>TRBV6-1|TRBJ2-4|TRBD2
ASSLGSGAKQY
>TRBV6-6|TRBJ1-5|NA
ASTEEWGGSNQPQH
>TRBV29-1|TRBJ2-4|NA
SVAGKTKVVKNIQY
>TRBV28|TRBJ2-7|NA
ASSPSSYEQY
>TRBV29-1|TRBJ2-7|NA
SVEAGLEQY
>TRBV27|TRBJ2-2|NA
ASSLEWEAGELF
>TRBV2|TRBJ2-5|NA
TTWRRETQY
>TRBV7-9|TRBJ2-3|NA
ASSDGGPSDTQY
>TRBV27|TRBJ1-1|NA
ASSSTRVNTEAF
>TRBV30|TRBJ2-1|TRBD2
AWSGGGPRF
>TRBV29-1|TRBJ2-2|NA
SVGSNTGELF
>TRBV4-1|TRBJ2-3|NA
ASSQVDTQY
>TRBV7-9|TRBJ2-6|TRBD1
ASSYRDRGSGANVLT
>TRBV29-1|TRBJ2-7|NA
SARRPTALEQY
>TRBV7-2|TRBJ2-1|NA
ASSPARPEQF
>TRBV29-1|TRBJ1-2|NA
SVEDRGNRYGYT
>TRBV27|TRBJ2-7|NA
ASSPAGMYEQY
>TRBV23-1|TRBJ1-5|NA
ASSPTKRAQH
>TRBV29-1|TRBJ2-3|NA
SVEEGDISTDTQY
>TRBV29-1|TRBJ2-7|TRBD2
SVESGGPEQY
>TRBV30|TRBJ2-1|NA
AWSVGFGGTYNEQF
>TRBV28|TRBJ2-5|NA
ASSLSGTYQETQY
>TRBV30|TRBJ2-7|NA
AWSFGGDRAD